These 27 T cell receptor beta chains were sequenced from one sample in a study of T-cell reconstitution after alpha-beta-depleted transplantation in children. Unique molecular identifiers were incorporated into the prepared TCRbeta library. TCRdb reprocessed the PCR reads via MiXCR and lists one record per CDR3 protein. Seen here are hundreds of thousands of distinct CDR3 sequences, under 15% observed once, and the top ten hold around 2%. This material consisted of PBMCs, mostly from graft donor cells, taken 360 days after TCRalphabeta/CD19-depleted stem cell transplant. All receptors come from a male patient between 10 and 17 years old who had a stem cell transplant for acute myeloid leukemia, so the T cells may come from the graft donor.

This clonotype turned up a few times. This chain connects TRBV9 to TRBJ2-7; 12 bases line up with TRBD2. CDR3 size: 17 residues. The ends lost 4 bases at V and 5 bases at J; junction bases unmatched: 13. The germline V gene has CDR1 SGDLS and CDR2 YYNGEE. The CDR3 sequence: CASSPQPRLAGGNEQYF. The CDR3 DNA sequence: TGTGCCAGCAGCCCCCAGCCCCGGCTAGCGGGAGGGAACGAGCAGTACTTC.

The chain joins TRBV9 to TRBJ2-5; no firm D call. From germline, CDR1 is SGDLS and CDR2 YYNGEE. The CDR3 runs 15 residues. V lost 4 bases to trimming and J lost 1 base, with 14 bases between them. In nucleotides, the CDR3 is TGTGCCAGCAGCATCATCGCCGGCGGCCAAGAGACCCAGTACTTC. It codes for CASSIIAGGQETQYF.

This clonotype was seen only a few times. This chain joins TRBV27 and TRBJ1-5; D ambiguous. Germline CDR1 MNHEY, CDR2 SMNVEV (reference sequence). The V gene lost 2 bases and the J gene lost 6 bases, with 14 bases spanning the gap. This CDR3 has 15 residues. CDR3 coding DNA: TGTGCCAGCAGTTTAGTTGGGTTTACGTTTCAGCCCCAGCATTTT. The encoded protein is CASSLVGFTFQPQHF.

This clonotype occurred many times. The chain employs TRBV7-9 and TRBJ2-2; D gene ambiguous. Between the trimmed V and J ends, which lost 7 bases and 1 base, there was a span of 7 bases. Germline CDR1 SEHNR, CDR2 FQNEAQ (reference sequence). This CDR3 contains 13 residues. CDR3 amino acids: CASNLWNTGELFF. The CDR3 DNA sequence: TGTGCCAGCAATTTGTGGAACACCGGGGAGCTGTTTTTT.

This clonotype has more than one count but fewer than ten. The chain carries TRBV7-3 and TRBJ2-1, with 9 bases lining up with TRBD2. This CDR3 is 14 amino acids long. The germline V gene has CDR1 SGHTA and CDR2 FQGTGA. J gave up 10 bases and V 2 bases, and 6 bases lay outside the gene matches. The CDR3 sequence: CASSLEIAGEEQFF. CDR3 nucleotides: TGTGCCAGCAGCTTAGAGATAGCGGGAGAGGAGCAGTTCTTC.

This clonotype has more than one count but fewer than ten. The chain carries TRBV28 and TRBJ2-7, with D tentatively TRBD1 (7 bases). V dropped 6 bases and J dropped 3 bases, with 18 bases sitting between them. CDR3 length: 15 amino acids. Per germline, CDR1 MDHEN and CDR2 SYDVKM. The CDR3 region has the DNA TGTGCCAGCAGGAATACCAGGGGGGTGGGCTACGAGCAGTACTTC. Translated, it gives CASRNTRGVGYEQYF.

This clonotype has only a few counts. This chain links TRBV28 with TRBJ1-4, with a possible D match to TRBD1 (5 bases). The V end lost 2 bases, the J end lost 8 bases, and 12 bases lay between the germline ends. The CDR3 spans 14 residues. Germline-derived CDR1 and CDR2 are MDHEN and SYDVKM. CDR3 residues: CASSLRGLGEKLFF. Here the CDR3 DNA reads TGTGCCAGCAGTTTACGGGGCCTCGGGGAAAAACTGTTTTTT.

The chain is built from TRBV2 and TRBJ2-1, with TRBD1 matching 7 bases. This CDR3 spans 16 amino acids. The germline V gene encodes CDR1 SNHLY and CDR2 FYNNEI. V lost 6 bases to trimming and J lost 0 bases; unmatched junction nucleotides: 8. The chain's CDR3 is CASSVDRASSYNEQFF. In DNA, the CDR3 is TGTGCCAGCAGCGTAGACAGGGCGAGCTCCTACAATGAGCAGTTCTTC.

Only a few counts were recorded for this clonotype. This rearrangement joins TRBV20-1 to TRBJ2-7; D is tentatively TRBD1 or TRBD2 (5 bases each). The V and J ends lost 0 bases and 2 bases respectively, with 20 bases between them. This CDR3 comprises 17 residues. The germline gives CDR1 DFQATT, CDR2 SNEGSKA (reference sequence). CDR3 coding DNA: TGCAGTGCTAGAGATCTCAGGGAACTAGTATCTCCCTACGAGCAGTACTTC. This translates into CSARDLRELVSPYEQYF.

V and J are TRBV7-9 and TRBJ2-5; the match to TRBD1 covers 8 bases. CDR3 length: 15 residues. V gave up 5 bases and J gave up 1 base; unmatched junction bases: 6. Germline V gives CDR1 SEHNR, CDR2 FQNEAQ (reference sequence). The CDR3 is CASSPMDRVQETQYF. The DNA of the CDR3 is TGTGCCAGCAGCCCTATGGACAGGGTCCAAGAGACCCAGTACTTC. Drawing the rest from reference TRBV7-9 and TRBJ2-5, the complete variable domain is DTGVSQNPRHKITKRGQNVTFRCDPISEHNRLYWYRQTLGQGPEFLTYFQNEAQLEKSRLLSDRFSAERPKGSFSTLEIQRTEQGDSAMYLCASSPMDRVQETQYFGPGTRLLVL.

The CDR3 is CASYASGPYNEQFF. CDR3 bases: TGTGCCAGCTATGCCAGCGGGCCATACAATGAGCAGTTCTTC. The rearrangement joins TRBV11-2 to TRBJ2-1; D perhaps matches TRBD2 (6 bases). Between the trimmed V and J ends, which lost 8 bases and 4 bases, there was a span of 15 bases. The CDR3 has 14 amino acids. Germline assignment: CDR1 SGHAT and CDR2 FQNNGV.

This clonotype was counted between two and nine times. The chain joins TRBV28 to TRBJ2-6; a weak D match, TRBD2 (7 bases). Per germline, CDR1 MDHEN and CDR2 SYDVKM. V was trimmed by 3 bases and J by 0 bases, leaving 12 bases between them. The CDR3 loop spans 17 amino acids. CDR3 amino acids: CASSFGGAPSGANVLTF. In DNA, the CDR3 is TGTGCCAGCAGTTTTGGGGGGGCCCCCTCTGGGGCCAACGTCCTGACTTTC. The full variable domain, with the rest looked up from reference TRBV28 and TRBJ2-6, is DVKVTQSSRYLVKRTGEKVFLECVQDMDHENMFWYRQDPGLGLRLIYFSYDVKMKEKGDIPEGYSVSREKKERFSLILESASTNQTSMYLCASSFGGAPSGANVLTFGAGSRLTVL.

This clonotype appeared a few times. The chain combines TRBV29-1 with TRBJ2-3, with D possibly TRBD2 on 5 matching bases. Germline CDR1 and CDR2: SQVTM and ANQGSEA. CDR3 size: 12 residues. Deletions cut 6 bases from V and 6 bases from J, with 13 bases between. The DNA for the CDR3 is TGCAGCGTCCTGAAGTCGGGGGATACGCAGTATTTT. Encoded protein: CSVLKSGDTQYF.

This chain connects TRBV7-6 to TRBJ2-7, with 7 nucleotides matching TRBD1. V shed 4 bases, J shed 0 bases, and the junction held 9 bases outside the gene matches. The CDR3 loop spans 16 amino acids. The germline V gene encodes CDR1 SGHVS and CDR2 FNYEAQ. CDR3 sequence: CASSSDPGQPSYEQYF. The CDR3 DNA is TGTGCCAGCAGCTCCGATCCGGGACAGCCCTCCTACGAGCAGTACTTC. Filled out from reference TRBV7-6 and TRBJ2-7, the complete variable domain reads GAGVSQSPRYKVTKRGQDVALRCDPISGHVSLYWYRQALGQGPEFLTYFNYEAQQDKSGLPNDRFSAERPEGSISTLTIQRTEQRDSAMYRCASSSDPGQPSYEQYFGPGTRLTVT.

The chain joins TRBV7-8 to TRBJ2-1; D could derive from TRBD1 or TRBD2 (5 bases each). Trimming removed 6 bases from V and 14 bases from J, with 20 bases in between. The length of the CDR3 is 13 residues. From germline, CDR1 is SGHVS and CDR2 FQNEAQ. CDR3 nucleotide sequence: TGTGCCAGCAGTAGAGAGTGGGACCGGGACGAGTTCTTC. Protein product: CASSREWDRDEFF.

This clonotype was seen only a few times. The J gene is TRBJ2-1, the V gene TRBV20-1, with no clear D. CDR3 length: 13 amino acids. Trimming took 3 bases from V and 3 from J, leaving 9 bases between them. CDR1 is DFQATT, CDR2 SNEGSKA, per germline (reference sequence). The CDR3 reads CSASRTIYNEQFF. CDR3 sequence (DNA): TGCAGTGCTAGTAGGACGATCTACAATGAGCAGTTCTTC.

In its sample, this clonotype was seen many times. This chain connects TRBV5-1 to TRBJ2-7; TRBD1 agrees at 9 bases. V shed 2 bases and J 3 bases; nucleotides not matched to a gene: 3. The CDR3 has 14 amino acids. Per the germline V gene, CDR1 is SGHRS and CDR2 is YFSETQ. The CDR3 loop reads CASSLPGQGYEQYF. The CDR3 DNA reads as TGCGCCAGCAGCTTACCGGGACAGGGCTACGAGCAGTACTTC.

This clonotype was seen more than once but under ten times. V gene TRBV28 combines with J gene TRBJ1-5, with 8 bases fitting TRBD1. CDR3 size: 15 residues. CDR1 MDHEN and CDR2 SYDVKM come from the germline V gene. Trimming at V came to 3 bases and at J to 4 bases, leaving 5 bases not matched to a gene. CDR3 DNA sequence: TGTGCCAGCAGTTTGGAGGACAGGGAGAATCAGCCCCAGCATTTT. This encodes CASSLEDRENQPQHF. Full variable domain (remainder filled in from reference TRBV28 and TRBJ1-5): DVKVTQSSRYLVKRTGEKVFLECVQDMDHENMFWYRQDPGLGLRLIYFSYDVKMKEKGDIPEGYSVSREKKERFSLILESASTNQTSMYLCASSLEDRENQPQHFGDGTRLSIL.

The sample holds a few counts of this clonotype. V usage is TRBV29-1 and J usage is TRBJ2-1; the D is unclear. Deletions cut 0 bases from V and 2 bases from J, with 11 bases between. The V gene's germline CDR1 is SQVTM and CDR2 ANQGSEA. The CDR3 length is 15 residues. CDR3 in amino acids: CSVEDQERPYNEQFF. CDR3 DNA: TGCAGCGTTGAAGATCAGGAAAGGCCCTACAATGAGCAGTTCTTC.

This clonotype has a single count. The chain has TRBV20-1 and TRBJ2-7; no firm D call. This CDR3 has 10 amino acids. Trimming shortened V by 4 bases and J by 13 bases, and 14 bases separated the two germline ends. Germline values: CDR1 DFQATT, CDR2 SNEGSKA (reference sequence). CDR3 loop: CSANFLGVYF. The CDR3 DNA is TGCAGTGCTAATTTCCTCGGAGTCTACTTC.

This clonotype was observed a handful of times. The rearrangement uses TRBV29-1 and TRBJ2-4, with D tentatively TRBD1 (6 bases). The CDR3 length is 12 residues. Per germline, CDR1 SQVTM and CDR2 ANQGSEA. V lost 7 bases, J lost 8 bases, and 15 bases lay in between. The CDR3 region is CSGRDTEYIQYF. The DNA of the CDR3 is TGCAGCGGCCGGGACACAGAGTACATTCAGTACTTC. Looking up the rest from reference TRBV29-1 and TRBJ2-4 gives the full variable domain: SAVISQKPSRDICQRGTSLTIQCQVDSQVTMMFWYRQQPGQSLTLIATANQGSEATYESGFVIDKFPISRPNLTFSTLTVSNMSPEDSSIYLCSGRDTEYIQYFGAGTRLSVL.

The chain links TRBV12-3 or TRBV12-4 to TRBJ1-3; the D is unclear. The V end was cut by 5 bases, the J end by 0 bases, with 8 bases between. The CDR3 loop spans 14 amino acids. The DNA of the CDR3 is TGTGCCAGCAGTCCGACCGTCTCTGGAAACACCATATATTTT. Its protein is CASSPTVSGNTIYF.

J is TRBJ2-7 and V is TRBV28; 8 positions agree with TRBD2. This CDR3 spans 16 amino acids. Germline CDR1 reads MDHEN; CDR2 reads SYDVKM. With V trimmed by 5 bases and J by 2 bases, 11 bases remained unmatched. CDR3 sequence (DNA): TGTGCCAGCAGTATCTTCGGAAGCGGGAGTCCCTACGAGCAGTACTTC. Encoded protein: CASSIFGSGSPYEQYF.

At least ten counts were recorded for this clonotype. The J gene is TRBJ2-3, the V gene TRBV7-6; 7 bases are a match to TRBD2. This CDR3 has 19 amino acids. Germline loops: CDR1 SGHVS, CDR2 FNYEAQ. J gave up 0 bases and V 0 bases, and 12 bases lay outside the gene matches. The CDR3 nucleotides read TGTGCCAGCAGCTTAGCGTTGCTAGCGGAGGCTTCTAGCACAGATACGCAGTATTTT. Translated: CASSLALLAEASSTDTQYF.

This clonotype was recorded at least ten times. The V and J genes are TRBV12-3 or TRBV12-4 and TRBJ2-1; D possibly corresponds to TRBD1 (5 bases). The CDR3 loop spans 15 amino acids. V lost 7 bases and J lost 4, with 17 bases in between. The CDR3 nucleotides read TGTGCCAGCACCCTCCTGACAGACCTATACAATGAGCAGTTCTTC. Protein product: CASTLLTDLYNEQFF.

In its sample, this clonotype was seen many times. The chain links TRBV20-1 to TRBJ2-1; TRBD1 matches at 7 bases. Unmatched junction bases numbered 10, after V lost 3 bases and J lost 2 bases. In germline, CDR1 is DFQATT, CDR2 SNEGSKA (reference sequence). This CDR3 has 16 amino acids. This chain's CDR3 is CSASYGQVLTYNEQFF. CDR3 bases: TGCAGTGCTAGCTACGGACAGGTGTTGACCTACAATGAGCAGTTCTTC.

This clonotype showed up just a few times. The CDR3 DNA follows: TGCAGCGTCGGAGAACAGGGAGCCGAGCAGTACTTC. Protein product: CSVGEQGAEQYF. The rearrangement uses TRBV29-1 and TRBJ2-7, with a weak D call TRBD1 (6 bases). V was pared by 6 bases and J by 6 bases, with 15 bases between. Looked up from germline, CDR1 is SQVTM and CDR2 is ANQGSEA. This CDR3 is built from 12 residues.